This T cell receptor beta chain derives from a study of blood T cells in healthy people across ages. The CDR3 contains 12 residues. In germline, CDR1 is MNHEY, CDR2 SMNVEV (reference sequence). Between the trimmed V and J ends, which lost 2 bases and 15 bases, there was a span of 11 bases. Total RNA, at least 5.5 micrograms per sample, was extracted from PBMCs. A word on this clonotype: Its specificity is not known.

For the second PCR, which ran for 7 to 11 cycles, a sample-barcoded 5' primer and a J-beta primer mix were used. One entry per CDR3 protein results from TCRdb running MiXCR on the 5' RACE reads. The sample lists 600,000 to 1,000,000 distinct CDR3 sequences, 25% occurring once. Findings of the study overall: The long-lived group displayed more naive CD4+ cells, plus higher diversity, than the aged donors did.

These records were also assigned to another study, of T cells of mothers and their children. That paper adds: In cDNA synthesis, all of the extracted RNA was used at roughly 1.5 ug per 15 ul.

Sequencing was carried out using blood. The chain recombines TRBV27 with TRBJ1-6; perhaps TRBD1 as D (6 bases). This clonotype was obtained from a boy aged 5-17 years in good health. CDR3 amino acids: CASSLIGGDLHF. CDR3 in DNA: TGTGCCAGCAGTTTAATCGGGGGCGACCTCCACTTT.